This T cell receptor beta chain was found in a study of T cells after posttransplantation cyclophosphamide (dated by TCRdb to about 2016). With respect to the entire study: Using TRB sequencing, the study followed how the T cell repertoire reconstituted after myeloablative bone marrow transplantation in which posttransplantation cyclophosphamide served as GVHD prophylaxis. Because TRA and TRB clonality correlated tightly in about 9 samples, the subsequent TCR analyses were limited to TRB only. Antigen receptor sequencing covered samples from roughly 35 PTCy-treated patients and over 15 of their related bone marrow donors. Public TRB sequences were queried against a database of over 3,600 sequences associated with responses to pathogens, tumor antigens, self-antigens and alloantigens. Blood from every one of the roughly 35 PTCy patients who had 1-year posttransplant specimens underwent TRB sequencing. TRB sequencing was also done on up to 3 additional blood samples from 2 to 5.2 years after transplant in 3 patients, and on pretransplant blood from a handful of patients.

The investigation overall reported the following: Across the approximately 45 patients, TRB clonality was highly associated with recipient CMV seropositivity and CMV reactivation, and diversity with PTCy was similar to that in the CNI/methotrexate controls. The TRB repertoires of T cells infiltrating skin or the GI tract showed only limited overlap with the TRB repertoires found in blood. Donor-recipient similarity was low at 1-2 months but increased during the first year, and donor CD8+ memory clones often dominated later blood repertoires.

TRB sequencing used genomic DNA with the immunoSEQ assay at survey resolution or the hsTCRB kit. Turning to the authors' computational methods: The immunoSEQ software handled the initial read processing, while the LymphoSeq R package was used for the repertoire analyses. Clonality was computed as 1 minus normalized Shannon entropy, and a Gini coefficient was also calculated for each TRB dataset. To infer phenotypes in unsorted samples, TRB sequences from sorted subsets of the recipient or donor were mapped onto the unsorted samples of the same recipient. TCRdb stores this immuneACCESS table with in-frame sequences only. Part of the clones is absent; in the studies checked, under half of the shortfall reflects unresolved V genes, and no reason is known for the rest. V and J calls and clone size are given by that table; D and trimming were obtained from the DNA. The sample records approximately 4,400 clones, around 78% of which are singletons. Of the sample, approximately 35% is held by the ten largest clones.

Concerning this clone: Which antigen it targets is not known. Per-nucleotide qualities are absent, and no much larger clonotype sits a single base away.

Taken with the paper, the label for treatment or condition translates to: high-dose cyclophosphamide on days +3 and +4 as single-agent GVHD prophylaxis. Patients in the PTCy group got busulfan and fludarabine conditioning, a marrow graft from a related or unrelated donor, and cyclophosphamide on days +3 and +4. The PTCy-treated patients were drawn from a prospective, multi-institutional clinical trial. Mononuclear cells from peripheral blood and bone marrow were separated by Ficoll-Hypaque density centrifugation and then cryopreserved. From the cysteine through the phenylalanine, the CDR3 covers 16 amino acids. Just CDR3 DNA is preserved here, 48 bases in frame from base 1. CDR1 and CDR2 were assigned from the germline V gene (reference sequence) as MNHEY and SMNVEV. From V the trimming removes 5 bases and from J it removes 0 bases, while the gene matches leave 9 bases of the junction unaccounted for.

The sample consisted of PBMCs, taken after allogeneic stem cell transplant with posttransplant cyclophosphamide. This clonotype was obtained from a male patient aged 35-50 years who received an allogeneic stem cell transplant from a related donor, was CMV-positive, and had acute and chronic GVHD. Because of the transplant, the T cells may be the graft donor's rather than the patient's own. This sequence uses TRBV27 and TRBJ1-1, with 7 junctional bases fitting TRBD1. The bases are TGTGCCAGCAGTCCTTCTCCGGGACAGCTGAACACTGAAGCTTTCTTT. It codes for CASSPSPGQLNTEAFF.